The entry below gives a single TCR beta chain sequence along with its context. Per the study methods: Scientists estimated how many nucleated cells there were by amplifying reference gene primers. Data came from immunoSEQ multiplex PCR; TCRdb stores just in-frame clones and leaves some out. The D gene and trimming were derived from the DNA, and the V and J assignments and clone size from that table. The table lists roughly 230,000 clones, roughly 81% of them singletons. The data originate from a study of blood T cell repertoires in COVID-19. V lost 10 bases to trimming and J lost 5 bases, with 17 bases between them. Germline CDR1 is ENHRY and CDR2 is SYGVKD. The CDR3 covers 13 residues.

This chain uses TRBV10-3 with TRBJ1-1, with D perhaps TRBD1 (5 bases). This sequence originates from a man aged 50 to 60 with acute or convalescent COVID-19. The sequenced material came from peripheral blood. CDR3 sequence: CATWGREGTEAFF. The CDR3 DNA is TGTGCCACATGGGGCAGGGAAGGGACTGAAGCTTTCTTT.